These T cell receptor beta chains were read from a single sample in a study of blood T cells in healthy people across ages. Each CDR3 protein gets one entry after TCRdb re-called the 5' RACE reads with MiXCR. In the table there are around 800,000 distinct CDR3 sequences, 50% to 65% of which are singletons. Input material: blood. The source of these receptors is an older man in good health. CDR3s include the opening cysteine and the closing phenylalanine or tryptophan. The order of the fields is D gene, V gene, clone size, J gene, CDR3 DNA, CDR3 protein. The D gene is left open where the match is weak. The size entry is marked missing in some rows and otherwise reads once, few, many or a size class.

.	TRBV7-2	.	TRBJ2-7	TGTGCCAGCAGCCCACGGGACGCGGCAGCGGTCCACGAGCAGTACTTC	CASSPRDAAAVHEQYF
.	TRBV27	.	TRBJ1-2	TGTGCCAGCAGTCCCAGGTTTCCCCCCCCTGGCTGCACCTTC	CASSPRFPPPGCTF
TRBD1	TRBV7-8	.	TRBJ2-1	TGTGCCAGCAGCTTAGGGGACAGGGGGCCCAGGGTCAATGAGCAGTTCTTC	CASSLGDRGPRVNEQFF
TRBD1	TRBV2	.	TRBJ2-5	TGTGCCAGCAGTGAAACAGGGGGCAGGCGGGAGACCCAGTACTTC	CASSETGGRRETQYF
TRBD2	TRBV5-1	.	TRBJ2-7	TGCGCCAGCAGCGCCCTCCAAGCGGGAGGGCCCTACGAGCAGTACTTC	CASSALQAGGPYEQYF
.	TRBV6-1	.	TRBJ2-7	TGTGCCAGCACCGCGGGAATTCTTAACGAGCAGTACTTC	CASTAGILNEQYF
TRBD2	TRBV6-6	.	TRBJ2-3	TGTGCCAGCAGGGGACTAGCGGGAGACCATCCTTCAGATACGCAGTATTTT	CASRGLAGDHPSDTQYF
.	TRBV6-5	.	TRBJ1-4	TGTGCCAGCAGAGGATCGGTTAATGAAAAACTGTTTTTT	CASRGSVNEKLFF
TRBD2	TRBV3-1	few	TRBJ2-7	TGTGCCAGCAGCCAACATGGACTAGCGTCAGCCTACGAGCAGTACTTC	CASSQHGLASAYEQYF
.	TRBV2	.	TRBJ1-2	TGTGCCAGCAGGCGGGACATCTATGGCTACACCTTC	CASRRDIYGYTF
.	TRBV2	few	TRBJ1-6	TGTGCCAGCAAGGGGGACGGAGCCCATAATTCACCCCTCCACTTT	CASKGDGAHNSPLHF
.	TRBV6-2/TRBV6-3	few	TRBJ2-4	TGTGCCAGCAGTTACTCGAGCGCTAGTGTAGCCAAAAACATTCAGTACTTC	CASSYSSASVAKNIQYF
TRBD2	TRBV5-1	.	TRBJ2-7	TGCGCCAGCACCAGGGGTCCAACTAGCGGGAGCGGTAATGAGCAGTACTTC	CASTRGPTSGSGNEQYF
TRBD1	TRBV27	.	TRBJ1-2	TGTGCCAGCAAGGGGACAGGGTTTAACTATGGCTACACCTTC	CASKGTGFNYGYTF
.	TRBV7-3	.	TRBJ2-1	TGTGCCAGCAGCTTAATCGGGGGCGGCGCGGCTTGGCCCTACAATGAGCAGTTCTTC	CASSLIGGGAAWPYNEQFF
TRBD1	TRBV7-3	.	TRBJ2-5	TGTGCCAGCAGCTTTATGGGACAGGGGGCGCGGGAGACCCAGTACTTC	CASSFMGQGARETQYF
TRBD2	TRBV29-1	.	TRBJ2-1	TGCAACGCCGATACCAGACTAGCGGGAGCGACCCAGTTCTTC	CNADTRLAGATQFF
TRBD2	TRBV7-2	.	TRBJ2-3	TGTGCCAGCAGCGCCATGACCCTAGCGGGAGGGCGGGGCACAGATACGCAGTATTTT	CASSAMTLAGGRGTDTQYF
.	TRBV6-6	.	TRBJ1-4	TGTGCCAGCAGTTACGGCACGGCGGAAAAACTGTTTTTT	CASSYGTAEKLFF
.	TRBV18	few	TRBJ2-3	TGTGCCAGCTTCACTCGTCCAGGGGGCACAGATACGCAGTATTTT	CASFTRPGGTDTQYF
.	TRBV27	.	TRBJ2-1	TGTGCCAGCAGTTGGGCAGGGGTCCCCTACAATGAGCAGTTCTTC	CASSWAGVPYNEQFF
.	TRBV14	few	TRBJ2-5	TGTGCCAGCAGCCAATTCGCAGCGTCTTACCAAGAGACCCAGTACTTC	CASSQFAASYQETQYF
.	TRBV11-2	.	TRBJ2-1	TGTGCCAGCAGGGGACGGCAGGGGTTTAGCTACAATGAGCAGTTCTTC	CASRGRQGFSYNEQFF
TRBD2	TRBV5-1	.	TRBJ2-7	TGCGCCAGCAGCTTGGAACTAGCGGGACGCTACGAGCAGTACTTC	CASSLELAGRYEQYF
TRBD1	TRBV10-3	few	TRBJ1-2	TGTGCCATCAGTGACCGGGACAGGGGGCTCTATGGCTACACCTTC	CAISDRDRGLYGYTF
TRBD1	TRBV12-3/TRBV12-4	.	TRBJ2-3	TGTGCCAGCAGTTTCGGACAGGGCACAGATACGCAGTATTTT	CASSFGQGTDTQYF
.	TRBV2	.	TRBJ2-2	TGTGCCAGCAGTTACCAGGACCCCAACACCGGGGAGCTGTTTTTT	CASSYQDPNTGELFF
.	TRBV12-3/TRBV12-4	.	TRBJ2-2	TGTGGACTAGTGAACACCGGGGAGCTGTTTTTT	CGLVNTGELFF
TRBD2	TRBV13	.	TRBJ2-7	TGTGCCAGCAGCTTAGTGACTAGCGGGCGGGACGGCTTCTACGAGCAGTACTTC	CASSLVTSGRDGFYEQYF
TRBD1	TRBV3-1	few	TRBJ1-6	TGTGCCAGCAGCCAAGAAGGGACAGGGTGGGGTTCACCCCTCCACTTT	CASSQEGTGWGSPLHF
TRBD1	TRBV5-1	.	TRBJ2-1	TGCGCCAGCAGCTTGGGGGACAGGGTAGGGGGTGAGCAGTTCTTC	CASSLGDRVGGEQFF
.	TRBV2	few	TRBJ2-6	TGTGCCAGCATGAGCAGGGTCTTGCCCTCTGGGGCCAACGTCCTGACTTTC	CASMSRVLPSGANVLTF
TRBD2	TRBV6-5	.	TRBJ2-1	TGTGCCAGCAGTTCCGGTCGACTAGCGAAGAATGAGCAGTTCTTC	CASSSGRLAKNEQFF
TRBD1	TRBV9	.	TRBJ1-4	TGTGCCAGCAGCGTAGGGGAGCAGGGGGAAACTAATGAAAAACTGTTTTTT	CASSVGEQGETNEKLFF
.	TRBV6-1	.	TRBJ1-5	TGTGCCAGCACTGGGACACGTTATCAGCCCCAGCATTTT	CASTGTRYQPQHF
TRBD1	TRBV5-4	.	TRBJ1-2	TGTGCCAGCAGCTCGTCTACAGGGGTATATGGCTACACCTTC	CASSSSTGVYGYTF
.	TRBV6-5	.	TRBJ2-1	TGTGCCAGCTGCGGGCAGGGATGGGACAATGAGCAGTTCTTC	CASCGQGWDNEQFF
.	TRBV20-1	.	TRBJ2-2	TGCAGCATAGTAGGGAATTCGAGCACCGGGGAGCTGTTTTTT	CSIVGNSSTGELFF
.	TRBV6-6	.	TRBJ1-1	TGTGCCAGCATCAAAGAGGTCACGAACACTGAAGCTTTCTTT	CASIKEVTNTEAFF
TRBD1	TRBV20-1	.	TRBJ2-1	TGCAGTGCTAGAGATCTCGCAGGGGGCTTTTACAATGAGCAGTTCTTC	CSARDLAGGFYNEQFF
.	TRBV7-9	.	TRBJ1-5	TGTGCCAGCAGTCCCGATCCTCTCCCACCCCAGCATTTT	CASSPDPLPPQHF
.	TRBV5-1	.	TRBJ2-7	TGCGCCAGCAGCTTGGGGGTTCAGGGGCCTCCCTACGAGCAGTACTTC	CASSLGVQGPPYEQYF
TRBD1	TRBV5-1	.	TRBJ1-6	TGCGCCAGCAGCTTGGTGACAGGGGAGAATTCACCCCTCCACTTT	CASSLVTGENSPLHF
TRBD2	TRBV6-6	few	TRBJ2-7	TGTGCCAGCAGAATTGGGCTTGGCGTACTAGCGGTGTACGAGCAGTACTTC	CASRIGLGVLAVYEQYF
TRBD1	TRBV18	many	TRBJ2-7	TGTGCCAGCTCACCGACAGGGGGCTCCTACGAGCAGTACTTC	CASSPTGGSYEQYF
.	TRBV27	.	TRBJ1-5	TGTGCCAGCAGTTTTCGTTGGCGGAGCAATCAGCCCCAGCATTTT	CASSFRWRSNQPQHF
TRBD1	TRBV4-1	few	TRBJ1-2	TGCGCCAGCCGACAGGGGACTACTAACTATGGCTACACCTTC	CASRQGTTNYGYTF
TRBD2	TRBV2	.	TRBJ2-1	TGTGCCAGCAGCTCGGTAGCGGGTTCATCCAATGAGCAGTTCTTC	CASSSVAGSSNEQFF
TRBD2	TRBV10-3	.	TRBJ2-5	TGTGCCATCAGTGAGGGCCCAGTATCGGGGGGACAAGAGACCCAGTACTTC	CAISEGPVSGGQETQYF
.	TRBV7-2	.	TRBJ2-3	TGTGCCAGCAGCTTAACGGGGGCGGGCACAGATACGCAGTATTTT	CASSLTGAGTDTQYF
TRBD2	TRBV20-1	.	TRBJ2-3	TGCAGTGCTAGGTGGGACCCGGGAGGGTATACGCAGTATTTT	CSARWDPGGYTQYF
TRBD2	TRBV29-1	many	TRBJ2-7	TGCAGCGTTGCAAGACTAGCGGGCGGCGAGCAGTACTTC	CSVARLAGGEQYF
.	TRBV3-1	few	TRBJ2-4	TGTGCCAGCAGCCAAGAAGGGACTTCCCGAATAGCCAAAAACATTCAGTACTTC	CASSQEGTSRIAKNIQYF
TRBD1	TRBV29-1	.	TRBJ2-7	TGCAGCGTTGAAGCGTGGGGGACAGGGACCACCTACGAGCAGTACTTC	CSVEAWGTGTTYEQYF
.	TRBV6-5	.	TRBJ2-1	TGTGCCAGCAGTTACGCCGGGACTCGTAACAATGAGCAGTTCTTC	CASSYAGTRNNEQFF
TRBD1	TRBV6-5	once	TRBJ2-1	TGTGCCACCCTGACAGGGGATGAGACCCAGTTCTTC	CATLTGDETQFF
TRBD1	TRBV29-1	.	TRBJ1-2	TGCAGCGTTGAAGGGGGGACAGGCAACTACTACACCTTC	CSVEGGTGNYYTF
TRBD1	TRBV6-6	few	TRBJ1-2	TGTGCCAGCAGTTATCCGGGACAGAATAACTATGGCTACACCTTC	CASSYPGQNNYGYTF
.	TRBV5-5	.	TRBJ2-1	TGTGCCAGCAGCTCGGGACATCGAAGCTCCTACAATGAGCAGTTCTTC	CASSSGHRSSYNEQFF